This T cell receptor (beta chain) emerged from a study of blood T cell repertoires in COVID-19 (dated by TCRdb to about 2020). For the wider study: Samples covering the acute and convalescent phases of COVID-19 were provided by collaborators in the United States, Italy and Spain. The prospective study material was composed of cDNA or gDNA derived from T cells, B-cell-depleted T cells, or PBMCs. Subjects who had been exposed to COVID-19, were actively infected with it, or had recovered from it provided the deeply sampled blood TCRbeta repertoires that made up the dataset. The repertoires were released in a freely available public database intended as a resource for research on the immune response to SARS-CoV-2. The samples were drawn from the first 160 participants of the ongoing ImmuneRACE study and from 1,254 subjects provided by 6 global collaborators. The sample metadata nearly always contained a de-identified subject ID, COVID-19 status, age in years and sex. Where HLA class I and class II types were available, the types were taken from metadata supplied by the sample provider, not from assay-based typing. Overall results and qualifications from the work: How much clinical and demographic metadata was included differed by source and by participant, and the metadata was provided uncurated.

One collaborating source in Seattle enrolled patients while the patients were actively infected and followed the patients over time throughout the course of disease. The collaborating institutions used their own protocols to collect whole blood in K2EDTA tubes. For TCRbeta analysis, collaborators shipped samples in one of three forms: frozen whole blood, isolated PBMCs, or DNA extracted from either of those sample types. TCRbeta CDR3 regions were amplified from genomic DNA using the immunoSEQ Assay, a bias-controlled multiplex PCR. In the source study's methods: The number of nucleated cells in each sample was estimated from the amplification of reference gene primers within the assay. To quantify the absolute abundance of each unique TCRbeta CDR3 rearrangement, sequence reads were collapsed and filtered. Productive Simpson clonality was computed per sample as the square root of Simpson's diversity index over productive rearrangements. Held by TCRdb, this immuneACCESS table contains in-frame sequences only and omits some clones. Under half of the omission traces to an unresolved V gene where checked; the cause of the rest is unknown. D and trimming were read from the DNA, whereas the V and J calls and clone size are those reported in that table. Within this sample are more than 200,000 clones, with 85% to 90% of them counted one time only. Roughly 4.9% of the sample belongs to the ten largest clones.

Trimmed from V: 4 bases; trimmed from J: 2 bases; junction bases lacking a gene match: 11. The germline V gene specifies MNHNS as CDR1 and SASEGT as CDR2. The CDR3 sequence holds 17 residues, the cysteine and phenylalanine included. Only the CDR3 portion is preserved as DNA: 51 bases, with reading frame beginning at the first base. With respect to this clone: Its recognized antigen is unknown. No much larger clone is present one base from it, and per-base qualities are unavailable.

What was sequenced was peripheral blood. This sequence uses TRBV6-1 and TRBJ1-5, with 7 middle bases fitting TRBD1. The TCR originated in a woman aged 60-75 years with COVID-19, enrolled during active disease. The DNA sequence follows: TGTGCCAGCAGTGGGAAAACAGGGGCCCGGGGCAATCAGCCCCAGCATTTT. The encoded protein is CASSGKTGARGNQPQHF.